This T cell receptor (beta chain) was retrieved from a study of chemoradiotherapy in HPV16-positive cancers. TCRdb's table, derived via immunoSEQ multiplex PCR, lists solely in-frame clones and lacks some. This sample has about 35,000 clones, with 80% to 95% found just once. Repeated repertoire sampling spanned the course of chemoradiotherapy. Overall study findings and caveats: In HPV16-positive patients, HPV-responsive T-cell expansion tracked better recurrence-free survival. During treatment, candidate HPV-specific clones and E7-related motifs expanded in tumor.

Details on this clone: Its target is unknown.

The receptor was derived from a human donor with HPV-associated anogenital cancer. The material was blood, obtained from a patient who underwent chemoradiotherapy.

CDR3 in DNA: TGTGCCAGCAGCTTGGATCCCGGGGAAGCTTTCTTT. Its translation is CASSLDPGEAFF. The chain couples TRBV5-4 to TRBJ1-1; no reliable D call. Per germline, CDR1 SGHNT and CDR2 YYREEE (reference sequence). The CDR3 consists of 12 residues. Trimming removed 0 bases at V and 8 bases at J, with 8 bases between.